This T cell receptor (beta chain) is from a study of response to subunit inactivated influenza vaccine. Study outcomes and limitations: Authors suggested each seasonal flu vaccination may recruit only limited numbers of new T cells.

MiXCR, applied by TCRdb to the RT-PCR reads, yields one record per CDR3 protein. The sample has approximately 500,000 distinct CDR3 sequences; 10% to 15% are singletons. V lost 4 bases and J lost 3; bases outside the gene matches: 6. The CDR3 loop spans 16 amino acids. CDR1 SGDLS and CDR2 YYNGEE come from the germline V gene. This clonotype has just a few counts. Its antigen is as yet unknown. The chain combines TRBV9 with TRBJ2-2; 10 bases map to TRBD1. The TCR was taken from a man aged 50 or older who received an inactivated influenza vaccine. The sequences come from PBMCs from blood, collected more than 35 days after vaccination. The CDR3 sequence is CASSPRDRGHTGELFF. CDR3 nucleotide sequence: TGTGCCAGCAGCCCCCGGGACAGGGGACACACCGGGGAGCTGTTTTTT.